The 5 T cell receptor beta chains below come from one sample, sequenced in a study of siplizumab effects on memory and regulatory T cells. Profiled with immunoSEQ multiplex PCR; TCRdb holds only in-frame clones, not every one. Of roughly 110,000 clones detected, 93% appear once; the ten largest clones hold roughly 0.15%. The sample consisted of non-Treg CD4+ T cells sorted from blood. The receptors here all came from a human donor in good health.

The chain has TRBV6-1 and TRBJ1-6, with 9 positions matching TRBD1. Trimming took 6 bases from V and 7 from J; bases not matched to a gene: 7. The CDR3 contains 15 residues. Looked up from germline, CDR1 is MNHNS and CDR2 is SASEGT. CDR3 sequence reads: CASRPGQGLNSPLHF. The CDR3 coding sequence is TGTGCCAGCAGGCCGGGACAGGGACTGAATTCACCCCTCCACTTT.

This clone was found once. The CDR3 sequence: CASSLNGEPYNEQFF. As DNA, the CDR3 is TGTGCCAGCAGCTTAAACGGGGAACCCTACAATGAGCAGTTCTTC. The V gene is TRBV7-2, the J gene TRBJ2-1, with D tentatively TRBD2 (5 bases). Germline V gene sequence: CDR1 SGHTA, CDR2 FQGNSA. Trimming pared 2 bases from V and 2 bases from J, leaving 10 bases between. This CDR3 comprises 15 residues.

The chain combines TRBV6-5 with TRBJ1-2; D might be TRBD1 (5 bases). The germline V gene has CDR1 MNHEY and CDR2 SVGAGI. CDR3 size: 13 residues. The germline V and J ends were trimmed by 8 bases and 8 bases, with 18 bases remaining between them. The CDR3: CASGSSGSRGYTF. The DNA of the CDR3 is TGTGCCAGCGGAAGTTCAGGGTCTAGAGGCTACACCTTC.

The chain uses TRBV5-6 and TRBJ1-1; unclear D gene. V was cut by 0 bases and J by 3 bases, with 9 bases left in between. The V gene's germline CDR1 is SGHDT and CDR2 YYEEEE. This CDR3 is 14 amino acids long. CDR3 sequence (DNA): TGTGCCAGCAGCTTGGTGTTCGGGTACACTGAAGCTTTCTTT. Translating gives CASSLVFGYTEAFF.

The sample holds one count of this clone. The chain couples TRBV5-4 to TRBJ2-7; the match to TRBD2 covers 8 bases. The CDR3 runs 12 residues. After removal of 7 bases from V and 6 bases from J, the junction contained 6 bases not matched to a gene. Looked up from germline, CDR1 is SGHNT and CDR2 is YYREEE (reference sequence). DNA of the CDR3: TGTGCCAGCGCGGGGACTAGTCGCGAGCAGTACTTC. Translating gives CASAGTSREQYF.